A single sample gave rise to the 21 T cell receptor beta chains below, sequenced in a study of breast tumors, draining lymph nodes, adjacent tissues. The lymph nodes were axillary draining lymph nodes from breast cancer patients. Each CDR3 protein gets one entry after TCRdb re-called the multiplex PCR reads with MiXCR. Of 200,000 to 250,000 distinct CDR3 sequences listed, about a third were seen once; the top ten hold roughly 1.5%. The sample comprised axillary lymph node tissue. Source of these receptors: a female donor with breast cancer. Some clones in this sample may be carry-over from other donors' samples.

The V call is TRBV19, the J call TRBJ1-1; D is unresolved. Germline assignment: CDR1 LNHDA and CDR2 SQIVND (reference sequence). CDR3 length: 10 residues. V was clipped by 5 bases and J by 8 bases, with 6 bases between them. The CDR3: CASSPGEAFF. The CDR3 coding sequence is TGTGCCAGTAGTCCGGGGGAAGCTTTCTTT. Full variable domain (rest looked up from reference TRBV19 and TRBJ1-1): DGGITQSPKYLFRKEGQNVTLSCEQNLNHDAMYWYRQDPGQGLRLIYYSQIVNDFQKGDIAEGYSVSREKKESFPLTVTSAQKNPTAFYLCASSPGEAFFGQGTRLTVV.

The chain couples TRBV11-2 to TRBJ1-1; D might be TRBD1 (5 bases). CDR1 is SGHAT and CDR2 is FQNNGV in the germline V gene. The CDR3 sequence is 14 residues long. Trimming took off 5 bases at V and 4 bases at J, with 14 bases between the two ends. The CDR3 nucleotides read TGTGCCAGCAGCCCGGGACTGAGGACCACTGAAGCTTTCTTT. This encodes CASSPGLRTTEAFF.

The sample holds many counts of this clonotype. The rearrangement joins TRBV7-9 to TRBJ1-2; D uncertain. The CDR3 sequence is 13 residues long. Germline CDR1 and CDR2: SEHNR and FQNEAQ (reference sequence). The V gene lost 5 bases and the J gene lost 8 bases, with 15 bases spanning the gap. The CDR3 loop reads CASSLSAKGGYTF. CDR3 coding DNA: TGTGCCAGCAGCCTGTCGGCCAAAGGCGGCTACACCTTC.

This clonotype occurred many times. The V gene is TRBV6-5, the J gene TRBJ1-2; no clear D. V lost 5 bases and J 4 bases, leaving 17 bases between the germline ends. The CDR3 totals 15 residues. The germline gives CDR1 MNHEY, CDR2 SVGAGI. The CDR3 loop reads CASSHDPSGIYGYTF. The CDR3 nucleotides read TGTGCCAGCAGTCACGACCCCAGTGGGATCTATGGCTACACCTTC.

V and J are TRBV7-9 and TRBJ1-5; D might be TRBD1 (6 bases). CDR1 and CDR2 (germline): SEHNR, FQNEAQ (reference sequence). V was trimmed by 3 bases and J by 5 bases, leaving 11 bases between them. The CDR3 has 14 amino acids. CDR3 amino acids: CASSFYRDDQPQHF. CDR3 DNA sequence: TGTGCCAGCAGCTTTTACAGGGACGATCAGCCCCAGCATTTT.

With respect to this clonotype: A single base separates this from a much larger clone, so it may be a read error. V and J are TRBV5-1 and TRBJ2-1; 9 nucleotides agree with TRBD2. Germline CDR1 and CDR2: SGHRS and YFSETQ. The CDR3 loop spans 15 amino acids. CDR3 loop: CANSLLAGSYNEQLF. As DNA, the CDR3 is TGCGCCAACAGCTTACTAGCGGGCTCCTACAATGAGCAGCTCTTC.

This clonotype came up many times. Written as DNA, the CDR3 is TGTGCCAGTAGTCCATGGACAGGGGGCACCGGGGAGCTGTTTTTT. It is translated as CASSPWTGGTGELFF. This chain uses TRBV19 with TRBJ2-2, with 10 bases that match TRBD1. V trimming: 5 bases; J trimming: 4 bases; junction bases outside the gene matches: 4. Per the germline V gene, CDR1 is LNHDA and CDR2 is SQIVND (reference sequence). The CDR3 is made up of 15 amino acids.

This clonotype has just a few counts. A read error may explain this, as a much larger clone is one base away. The chain has TRBV7-2 and TRBJ2-6, with 10 positions matching TRBD2. The CDR3 is made up of 17 amino acids. Germline-derived CDR1 and CDR2 are SGHTA and FQGNSA. For the CDR3, the DNA is TGTGCCAGCAGCCACCCTAGCGGGGGCTCTGGGGCCAACCTCCTGACTTTC. This sequence encodes CASSHPSGGSGANLLTF.

This clonotype has a count of ten or more. This rearrangement joins TRBV5-8 to TRBJ1-3; no clear D gene. The length of the CDR3 is 15 residues. The V end was cut by 0 bases, the J end by 0 bases, with 7 bases between. Looked up from germline, CDR1 is SGHTS and CDR2 is YDEGEE. The CDR3 coding sequence is TGTGCCAGCAGCTTGGGGGCGAGCTCTGGAAACACCATATATTTT. This gives the protein CASSLGASSGNTIYF.

The V gene is TRBV12-3 or TRBV12-4, the J gene TRBJ1-3, with D maybe TRBD1 (5 bases). This CDR3 is built from 15 residues. The V end was cut by 3 bases, the J end by 4 bases, with 13 bases between. CDR3 loop: CASSFAPGGGNTIYF. The CDR3 DNA is TGTGCCAGCAGTTTCGCGCCGGGGGGGGGAAACACCATATATTTT.

V usage is TRBV7-8 and J usage is TRBJ1-1; 11 nucleotides align to TRBD1. The V and J ends lost 5 bases and 5 bases, in that order; junction bases with no gene match: 4. Germline V gene data show CDR1 as SGHVS and CDR2 as FQNEAQ. The CDR3 is 14 amino acids. The CDR3: CASSPGTGGTEAFF. The CDR3 DNA sequence: TGTGCCAGCAGCCCGGGGACAGGGGGAACTGAAGCTTTCTTT.

About this clonotype itself: Without the conserved terminal phenylalanine or tryptophan, this CDR3 likely stems from a read error. The chain combines TRBV7-2 with TRBJ2-7; D uncertain. The CDR3 is made up of 14 amino acids. Deletions cut 0 bases from V and 3 bases from J, with 9 bases between. Germline V gene lookup returns CDR1 SGHTA and CDR2 FQGNSA. The CDR3 here is CASSLAGKSYEQYH. The CDR3 DNA reads TGTGCCAGCAGCTTAGCGGGGAAAAGCTACGAGCAGTACCAC.

There are a few counts of this clonotype. The chain recombines TRBV30 with TRBJ2-3; D call uncertain. Trimming stripped 5 bases from V and 3 bases from J, with 12 bases between. Germline V gene data show CDR1 as GTSNPN and CDR2 as SVGIG (reference sequence). The CDR3 is made up of 13 amino acids. The CDR3 sequence: CAWARTVTDTQYF. DNA of the CDR3: TGTGCCTGGGCCCGGACGGTGACAGATACGCAGTATTTT.

In this sample, this clonotype turned up many times. The chain has TRBV7-6 and TRBJ2-2; D is uncertain. This CDR3 spans 15 amino acids. V lost 3 bases to trimming and J lost 0 bases, with 8 bases between them. Germline loops: CDR1 SGHVS, CDR2 FNYEAQ. The DNA of the CDR3 is TGTGCCAGCAGCTTGCGCGATACGAACACCGGGGAGCTGTTTTTT. This encodes CASSLRDTNTGELFF.

Worth noting for this clonotype: A single base separates this from a much larger clone, so it may be a read error. This chain connects TRBV7-9 to TRBJ2-4; 7 positions match TRBD1. CDR1 is SEHNR and CDR2 is FQNEAQ in the germline V gene (reference sequence). The CDR3 extends over 18 amino acids. CDR3 residues: CVSSLSPEGAVAKNIQYF. As DNA, the CDR3 is TGTGTCAGCAGCTTAAGCCCCGAGGGGGCGGTAGCCAAAAACATTCAGTACTTC.

The CDR3 bases are TGCGCCAGCAGTGGGGCCGAGGGCAGAGGCGATCTTGCGGCCCAGTACTTC. Its translation is CASSGAEGRGDLAAQYF. The chain uses TRBV10-1 and TRBJ2-5; possible D gene TRBD2, 5 bases. The germline V gene has CDR1 WNHNN and CDR2 SYGVQD (reference sequence). The V end was cut by 4 bases, the J end by 9 bases, with 27 bases between. The CDR3 has 17 amino acids.

This clonotype came up many times. The V gene is TRBV5-5, the J gene TRBJ2-7, with no clear D. This CDR3 has 12 residues. V was cut by 0 bases and J by 6 bases, with 7 bases left in between. Germline assignment: CDR1 SGHKS and CDR2 YYEKEE (reference sequence). The DNA of the CDR3 is TGTGCCAGCAGCTTGGACCGGCGCGAGCAGTACTTC. It yields the protein CASSLDRREQYF.

This clonotype was recorded at least ten times. The chain uses TRBV19 and TRBJ1-3; TRBD1 is a possible D gene (5 bases). Germline V CDR1 and CDR2: LNHDA, SQIVND (reference sequence). The CDR3 contains 15 residues. V was cut by 7 bases and J by 0 bases, with 13 bases left in between. The CDR3 DNA is TGTGCCAGTAATAGGGACGTCTCCTCTGGAAACACCATATATTTT. Encoded protein: CASNRDVSSGNTIYF.

This clonotype was picked up many times. A much bigger clone sits one base away, suggesting this may be a read error. The V call is TRBV9, the J call TRBJ1-2; TRBD1 matches at 10 bases. The CDR3 consists of 15 residues. Germline loops: CDR1 SGDLS, CDR2 YYNGEE. The CDR3 sequence: CASSATDRGSYGSTF. CDR3 DNA sequence: TGTGCCAGCAGCGCCACGGACAGGGGGAGCTATGGCTCCACCTTC.

This chain joins TRBV2 and TRBJ1-2; no definite D call. Per germline, CDR1 SNHLY and CDR2 FYNNEI. CDR3 length: 14 amino acids. Deletions cut 3 bases from V and 2 bases from J, with 10 bases between. CDR3 sequence: CASSEERGNYGYTF. The CDR3 DNA sequence: TGTGCCAGCAGTGAGGAGAGAGGGAACTATGGCTACACCTTC. The full variable domain, rest sourced from reference TRBV2 and TRBJ1-2, is EPEVTQTPSHQVTQMGQEVILRCVPISNHLYFYWYRQILGQKVEFLVSFYNNEISEKSEIFDDQFSVERPDGSNFTLKIRSTKLEDSAMYFCASSEERGNYGYTFGSGTRLTVV.

Concerning this clonotype: A junction boundary mismatches the germline segment, possibly from a read error. The chain combines TRBV5-1 with TRBJ1-1, with D tentatively TRBD1 (5 bases). Germline-derived CDR1 and CDR2 are SGHRS and YFSETQ. The length of the CDR3 is 15 residues. CDR3 DNA: TGTGCCAGCAGCCTGAGGCCCGGGGGAACTAATGAAGCTTTCTTT. As protein: CASSLRPGGTNEAFF.